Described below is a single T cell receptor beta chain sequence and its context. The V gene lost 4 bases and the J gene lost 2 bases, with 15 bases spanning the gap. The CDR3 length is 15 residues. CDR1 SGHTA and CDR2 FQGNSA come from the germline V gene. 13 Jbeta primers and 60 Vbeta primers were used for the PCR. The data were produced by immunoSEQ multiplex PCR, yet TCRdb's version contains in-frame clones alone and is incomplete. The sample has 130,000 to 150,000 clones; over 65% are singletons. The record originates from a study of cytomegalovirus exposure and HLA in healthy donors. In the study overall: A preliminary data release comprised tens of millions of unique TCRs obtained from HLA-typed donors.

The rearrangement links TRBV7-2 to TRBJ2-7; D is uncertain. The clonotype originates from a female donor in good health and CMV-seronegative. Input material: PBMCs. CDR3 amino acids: CASSSLKAATYEQYF. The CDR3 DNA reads TGTGCCAGCAGCTCCCTCAAGGCAGCGACCTACGAGCAGTACTTC.